This T cell receptor beta chain was recovered during a study of CD8+CD57+ T cells in acquired aplastic anemia. This clonotype was seen a handful of times. This CDR3 has 15 residues. V gave up 5 bases and J gave up 10 bases; unmatched junction bases: 10. The germline V gene encodes CDR1 SGHAT and CDR2 FQDESV (reference sequence). CDR3 and TCR beta VDJ profiling relied on a genomic DNA template. TCRdb re-derived calls from the reads in MiXCR, one entry per CDR3 protein. Among around 170,000 distinct CDR3 sequences listed, about half were seen once. The genes are TRBV11-1 and TRBJ1-6; 8 bases are a match to TRBD1. This TCR derives from a human donor in good health. The source material was sorted CD4+, CD8+, or CD8+CD57+ T cells (not recorded which) from PBMCs. CDR3: CASSPARTGRSPLHF. The CDR3 DNA is TGTGCCAGCAGCCCAGCCCGGACAGGGCGGTCACCCCTCCACTTT.